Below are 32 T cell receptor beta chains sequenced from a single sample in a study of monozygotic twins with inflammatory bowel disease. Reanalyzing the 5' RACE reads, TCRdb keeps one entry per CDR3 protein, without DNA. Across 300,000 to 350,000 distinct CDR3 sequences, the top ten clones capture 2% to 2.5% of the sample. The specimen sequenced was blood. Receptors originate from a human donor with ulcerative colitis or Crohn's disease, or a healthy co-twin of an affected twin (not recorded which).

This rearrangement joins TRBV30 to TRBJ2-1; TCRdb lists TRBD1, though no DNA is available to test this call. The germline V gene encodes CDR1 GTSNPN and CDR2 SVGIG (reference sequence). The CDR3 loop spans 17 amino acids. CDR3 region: CAWRSRRQGVLFNEQFF.

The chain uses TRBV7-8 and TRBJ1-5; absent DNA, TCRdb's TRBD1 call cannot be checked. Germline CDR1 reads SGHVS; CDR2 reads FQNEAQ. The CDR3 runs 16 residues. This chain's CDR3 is CASSLGGQGVSQPQHF. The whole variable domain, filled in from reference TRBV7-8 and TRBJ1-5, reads GAGVSQSPRYKVAKRGQDVALRCDPISGHVSLFWYQQALGQGPEFLTYFQNEAQLDKSGLPSDRFFAERPEGSVSTLKIQRTQQEDSAVYLCASSLGGQGVSQPQHFGDGTRLSIL.

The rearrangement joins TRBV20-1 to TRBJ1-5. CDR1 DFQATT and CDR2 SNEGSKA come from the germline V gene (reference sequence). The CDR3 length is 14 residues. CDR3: CSASREGGNQPQHF.

The CDR3 here is CASSVEVGGSEAFF. The V call is TRBV9, the J call TRBJ1-1; lacking DNA, the TRBD1 call made by TCRdb goes unchecked. Germline V gene data show CDR1 as SGDLS and CDR2 as YYNGEE. The CDR3 consists of 14 residues.

The CDR3 sequence is CATSRGRGYNEQFF. The chain has TRBV15 and TRBJ2-1; TCRdb gives TRBD1 as the D gene, but with no DNA this cannot be confirmed. The CDR3 spans 14 residues. In germline, CDR1 is LNHNV, CDR2 YYDKDF (reference sequence).

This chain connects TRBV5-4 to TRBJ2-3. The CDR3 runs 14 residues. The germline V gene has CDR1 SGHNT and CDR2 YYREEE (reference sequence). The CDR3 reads CASSLTGGPDTQYF. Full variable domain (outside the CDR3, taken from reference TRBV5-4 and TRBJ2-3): ETGVTQSPTHLIKTRGQQVTLRCSSQSGHNTVSWYQQALGQGPQFIFQYYREEENGRGNFPPRFSGLQFPNYSSELNVNALELDDSALYLCASSLTGGPDTQYFGPGTRLTVL.

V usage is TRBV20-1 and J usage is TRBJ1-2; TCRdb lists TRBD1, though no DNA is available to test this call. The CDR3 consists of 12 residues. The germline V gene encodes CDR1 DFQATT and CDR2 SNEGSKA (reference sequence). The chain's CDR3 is CSPLVAPYGYTF.

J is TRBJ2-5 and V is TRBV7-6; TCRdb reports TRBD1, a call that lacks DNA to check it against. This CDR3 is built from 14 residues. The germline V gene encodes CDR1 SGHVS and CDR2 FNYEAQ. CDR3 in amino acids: CASSLLGQKETQYF.

The CDR3 spells CSATLRTSVNIQYF. This chain joins TRBV20-1 and TRBJ2-4; checking the TCRdb D call of TRBD2 is not possible without DNA. The CDR3 covers 14 residues. Germline assignment: CDR1 DFQATT and CDR2 SNEGSKA (reference sequence).

This chain's CDR3 is CSARPADRGAFNEKLFF. This chain uses TRBV20-1 with TRBJ1-4; TCRdb outputs TRBD1, but without DNA this stays unchecked. Germline V lookup: CDR1 DFQATT, CDR2 SNEGSKA (reference sequence). The CDR3 length is 17 residues.

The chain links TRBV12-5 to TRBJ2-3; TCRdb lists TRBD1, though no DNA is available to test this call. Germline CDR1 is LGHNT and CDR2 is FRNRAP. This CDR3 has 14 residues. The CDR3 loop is CASGPSRPTDTQYF.

CDR3 region: CASRIGTIDNQPQHF. The chain combines TRBV12-3 or TRBV12-4 with TRBJ1-5; TCRdb indicates TRBD1, and absent DNA this call remains unverified. The CDR3 runs to 15 residues.

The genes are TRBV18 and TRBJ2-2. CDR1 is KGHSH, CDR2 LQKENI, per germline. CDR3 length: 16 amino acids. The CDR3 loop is CASSPFIPGEAGELFF.

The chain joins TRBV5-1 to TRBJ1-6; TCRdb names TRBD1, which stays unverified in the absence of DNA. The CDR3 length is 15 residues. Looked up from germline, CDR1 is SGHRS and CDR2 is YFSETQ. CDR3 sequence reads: CASSPDTPLNSPLHF.

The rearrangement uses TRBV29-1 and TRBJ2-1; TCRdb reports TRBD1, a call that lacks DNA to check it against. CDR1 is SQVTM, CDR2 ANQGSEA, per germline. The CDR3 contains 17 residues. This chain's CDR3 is CSVNPGQMTSSYNEQFF.

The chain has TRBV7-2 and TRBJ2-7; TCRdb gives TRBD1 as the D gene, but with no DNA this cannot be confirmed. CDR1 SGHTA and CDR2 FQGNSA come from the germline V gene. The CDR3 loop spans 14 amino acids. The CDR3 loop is CASSQTGFQYEQYF.

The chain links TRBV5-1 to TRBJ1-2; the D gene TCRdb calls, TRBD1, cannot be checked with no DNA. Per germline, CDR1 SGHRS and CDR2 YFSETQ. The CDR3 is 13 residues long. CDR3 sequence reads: CASSLLGDYGYTF.

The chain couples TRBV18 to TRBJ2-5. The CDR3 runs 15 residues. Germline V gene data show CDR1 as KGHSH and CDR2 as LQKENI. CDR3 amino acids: CASSPPSGIQETQYF.

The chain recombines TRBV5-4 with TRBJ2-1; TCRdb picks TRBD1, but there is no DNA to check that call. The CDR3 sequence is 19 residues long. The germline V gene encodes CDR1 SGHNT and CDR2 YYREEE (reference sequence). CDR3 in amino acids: CASSLEQGSGLSSYNEQFF.

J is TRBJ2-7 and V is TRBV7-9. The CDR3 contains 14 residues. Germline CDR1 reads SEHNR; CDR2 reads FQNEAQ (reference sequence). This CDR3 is CASSYETAVHEQYF.

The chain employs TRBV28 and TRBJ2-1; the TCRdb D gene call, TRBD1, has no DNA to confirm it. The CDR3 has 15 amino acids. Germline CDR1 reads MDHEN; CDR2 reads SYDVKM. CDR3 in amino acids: CASSLQGQSYNEQFF.

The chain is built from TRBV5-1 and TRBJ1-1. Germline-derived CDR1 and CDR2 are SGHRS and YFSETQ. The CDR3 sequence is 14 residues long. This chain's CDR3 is CASSFSGVGTEAFF.

This CDR3 reads CASSGIVRQVYSNQPQHF. V and J are TRBV5-1 and TRBJ1-5; TCRdb lists TRBD1, though no DNA is available to test this call. The germline V gene has CDR1 SGHRS and CDR2 YFSETQ. The CDR3 spans 18 residues.

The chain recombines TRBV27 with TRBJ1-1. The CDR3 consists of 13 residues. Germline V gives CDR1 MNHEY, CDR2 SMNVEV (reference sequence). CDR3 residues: CASVSSHGTEAFF.

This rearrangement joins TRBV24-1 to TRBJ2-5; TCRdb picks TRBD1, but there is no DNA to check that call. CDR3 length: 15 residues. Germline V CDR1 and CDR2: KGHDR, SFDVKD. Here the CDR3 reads CATSETTGLKETQYF.

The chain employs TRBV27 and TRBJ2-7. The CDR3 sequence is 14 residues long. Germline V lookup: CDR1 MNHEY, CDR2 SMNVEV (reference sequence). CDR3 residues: CASSLLDRIGEQYF.

Here the CDR3 reads CSTLTGVQETQYF. The chain links TRBV20-1 to TRBJ2-5; TCRdb designates TRBD1, a call that cannot be tested without DNA. This CDR3 region has 13 residues. Germline CDR1 and CDR2: DFQATT and SNEGSKA (reference sequence).

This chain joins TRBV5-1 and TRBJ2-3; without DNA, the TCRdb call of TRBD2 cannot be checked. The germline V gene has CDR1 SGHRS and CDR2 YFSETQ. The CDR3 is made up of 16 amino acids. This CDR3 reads CASSLAGSPRRDTQYF.

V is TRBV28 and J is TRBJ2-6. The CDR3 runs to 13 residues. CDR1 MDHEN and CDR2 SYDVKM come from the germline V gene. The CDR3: CASLGGSANVLTF.

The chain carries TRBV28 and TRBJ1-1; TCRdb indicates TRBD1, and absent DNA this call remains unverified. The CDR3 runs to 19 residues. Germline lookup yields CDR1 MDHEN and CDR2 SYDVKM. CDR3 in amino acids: CASRGAASGTGTYSTEAFF.

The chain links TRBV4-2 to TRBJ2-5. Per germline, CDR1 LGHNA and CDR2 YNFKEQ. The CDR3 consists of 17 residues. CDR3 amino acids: CASSQDIRTPYQETQYF.

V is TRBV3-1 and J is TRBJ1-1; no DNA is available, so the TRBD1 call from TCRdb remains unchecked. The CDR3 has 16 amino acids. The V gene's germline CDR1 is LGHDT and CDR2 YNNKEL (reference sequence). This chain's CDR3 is CASSQGGTRLNTEAFF. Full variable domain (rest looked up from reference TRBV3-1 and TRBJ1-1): DTAVSQTPKYLVTQMGNDKSIKCEQNLGHDTMYWYKQDSKKFLKIMFSYNNKELIINETVPNRFSPKSPDKAHLNLHINSLELGDSAVYFCASSQGGTRLNTEAFFGQGTRLTVV.